Sequencing of this T cell receptor beta chain was carried out in a study of control samples from healthy donors and cancer patients. The CDR3 extends over 16 amino acids. J gave up 3 bases and V 5 bases, and 9 bases lay outside the gene matches. CDR1 and CDR2 from the germline V gene are SEHNR and FQNEAQ (reference sequence). The protocol was immunoSEQ multiplex PCR, while the TCRdb copy is restricted to in-frame clones and leaves out a portion. The sample lists more than 95,000 clones; 80% to 95% were seen once. Input material: PBMCs. The sequence was obtained from an elderly man with head and neck cancer. V gene TRBV7-9 combines with J gene TRBJ2-2, with 7 bases lining up with TRBD1. This CDR3 reads CASSPRQGSDTGELFF. The CDR3 DNA sequence: TGTGCCAGCAGCCCCCGACAGGGTTCGGACACCGGGGAGCTGTTTTTT.